The T cell receptor (beta chain) described here comes from a study of molecular identifiers for immune sequencing clone quantification. The study's findings and limits: Reports indicate spiked Jurkat TCR RNA from one cell could be found among about 1.1 million naive cells. Clones above 20 RNA copies contained over 97% of effector molecules and under 1% of naive molecules.

Bulk TCR library preparation followed previously described methods with listed TCR primers. TCRdb independently ran MiXCR on the PCR reads; one entry per CDR3 protein. This table holds some 680,000 distinct CDR3 sequences, about 25% found once. The sample holds one count of this clonotype. The antigen is unknown. At one end, the junction sequence differs from germline, possibly due to a read error. This CDR3 contains 15 residues. Germline loops: CDR1 MGHRA, CDR2 YSYEKL. Isolation of naive CD8 T cells was achieved by sorting on a CD8+CD4-CCR7+CD45RA+ phenotype. This TCR derives from a human donor in good health. Some libraries in this study had Jurkat cell RNA spiked in. The specimen was naive CD8+ T cells from blood, with Jurkat cell RNA spiked in. The subset is: FACS-sorted CD8+CD4-CCR7+CD45RA+ naive T cells. The chain links TRBV4-1 to TRBJ2-3; D is possibly TRBD2 (5 bases). DNA for the CDR3: TGCGCCAGCCGCCAATCCAGCGGACGCACAGATACGCAGTATTTT. It encodes CASRQSSGRTDTQYF.